This T cell receptor (beta chain) was retrieved from a study of T cell responses to AZD1222 COVID-19 vaccine. Data came from immunoSEQ multiplex PCR; TCRdb stores just in-frame clones and leaves some out. Counted here are 95,000 to 130,000 clones, about 90% occurring once; the ten biggest clones make up around 1.5%. V was trimmed by 5 bases and J by 4 bases, leaving 21 bases between them. The CDR3 consists of 18 residues. Germline loops: CDR1 MGHDK, CDR2 SYGVNS. Regarding the study as a whole: Spike-wide coverage was observed for vaccine-associated CD4 TCRs, with dominant responses at 160-218 and 743-854. Unmutated variant regions reportedly attract nearly half of all spike-specific TCRs. Donors were chiefly white British, with a greater number of females, and clonal diversity was perhaps underestimated. Recipients of AZD1222 seropositive at baseline numbered only 5 to 7.

Comments on this clone: Its antigen remains unknown.

The TCR originated in an adult who received the AZD1222 COVID-19 vaccine. The specimen comprised peripheral blood, sampled 28 days after the second AZD1222 dose. This sequence joins TRBV25-1 and TRBJ2-6; D is possibly TRBD2 (6 bases). The CDR3 region is CASSSPRDSRTGANVLTF. The CDR3 DNA follows: TGTGCCAGCAGTTCTCCCCGGGACTCTAGGACCGGGGCCAACGTCCTGACTTTC.